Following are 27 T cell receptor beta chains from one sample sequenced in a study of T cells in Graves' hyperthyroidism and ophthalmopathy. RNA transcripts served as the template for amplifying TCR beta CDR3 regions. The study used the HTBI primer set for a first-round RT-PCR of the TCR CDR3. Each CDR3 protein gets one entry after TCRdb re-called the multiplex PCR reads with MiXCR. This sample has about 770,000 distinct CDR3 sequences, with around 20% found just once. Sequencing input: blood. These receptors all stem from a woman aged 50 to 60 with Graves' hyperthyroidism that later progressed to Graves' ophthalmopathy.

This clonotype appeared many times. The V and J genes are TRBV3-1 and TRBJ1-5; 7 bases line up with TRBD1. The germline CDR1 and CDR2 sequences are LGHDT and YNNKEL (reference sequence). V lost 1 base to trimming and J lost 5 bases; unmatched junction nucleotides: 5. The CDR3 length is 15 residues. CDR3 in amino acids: CASSQAPTGYQPQHF. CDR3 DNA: TGTGCCAGCAGCCAAGCCCCGACAGGGTATCAGCCCCAGCATTTT.

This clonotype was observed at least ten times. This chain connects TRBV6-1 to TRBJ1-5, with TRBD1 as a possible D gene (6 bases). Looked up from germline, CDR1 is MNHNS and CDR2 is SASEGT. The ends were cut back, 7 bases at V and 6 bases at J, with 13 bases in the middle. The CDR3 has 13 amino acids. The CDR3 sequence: CASTVQGGQPQHF. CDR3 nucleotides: TGTGCCAGCACCGTACAGGGAGGTCAGCCCCAGCATTTT.

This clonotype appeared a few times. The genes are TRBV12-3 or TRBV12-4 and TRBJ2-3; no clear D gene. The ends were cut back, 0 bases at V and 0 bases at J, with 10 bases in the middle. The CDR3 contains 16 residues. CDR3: CASSLALEPSTDTQYF. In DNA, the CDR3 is TGTGCCAGCAGTTTAGCGCTAGAACCCAGCACAGATACGCAGTATTTT.

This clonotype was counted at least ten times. CDR3 amino acids: CASSGGYSYEQYF. CDR3 in DNA: TGTGCCAGCAGCGGGGGTTACTCCTACGAGCAGTACTTC. V gene TRBV11-2 combines with J gene TRBJ2-7; D possibly matches TRBD1 or TRBD2 (5 bases each). This CDR3 comprises 13 residues. Germline assignment: CDR1 SGHAT and CDR2 FQNNGV. The V end lost 5 bases, the J end lost 0 bases, and 8 bases lay between the germline ends.

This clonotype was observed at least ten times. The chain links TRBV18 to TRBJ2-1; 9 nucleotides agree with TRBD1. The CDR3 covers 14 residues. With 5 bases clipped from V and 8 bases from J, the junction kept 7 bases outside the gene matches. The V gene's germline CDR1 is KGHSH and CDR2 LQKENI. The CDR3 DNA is TGTGCCAGCTCATCGCCGGGACAGGGACATGAGCAGTTCTTC. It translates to CASSSPGQGHEQFF. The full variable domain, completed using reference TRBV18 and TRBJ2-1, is NAGVMQNPRHLVRRRGQEARLRCSPMKGHSHVYWYRQLPEEGLKFMVYLQKENIIDESGMPKERFSAEFPKEGPSILRIQQVVRGDSAAYFCASSSPGQGHEQFFGPGTRLTVL.

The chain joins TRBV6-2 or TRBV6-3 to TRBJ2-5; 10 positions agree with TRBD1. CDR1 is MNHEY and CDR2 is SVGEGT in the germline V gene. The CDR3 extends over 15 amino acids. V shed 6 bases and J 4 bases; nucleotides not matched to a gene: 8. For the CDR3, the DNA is TGTGCCAGCAGAACCGGGACAGGGGCTCTAGAGACCCAGTACTTC. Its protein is CASRTGTGALETQYF.

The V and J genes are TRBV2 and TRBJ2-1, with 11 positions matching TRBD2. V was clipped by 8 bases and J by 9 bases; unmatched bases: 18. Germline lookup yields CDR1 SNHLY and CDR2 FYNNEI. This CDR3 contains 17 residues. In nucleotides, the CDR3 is TGTGCCAGCTCACCCACCCACAATAGCGGGGGGGCCAGTGAGCAGTTCTTC. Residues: CASSPTHNSGGASEQFF.

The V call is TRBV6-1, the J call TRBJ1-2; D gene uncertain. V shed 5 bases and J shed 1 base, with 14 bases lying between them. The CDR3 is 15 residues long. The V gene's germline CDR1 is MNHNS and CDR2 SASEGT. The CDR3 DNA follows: TGTGCCAGCAGTCTGAAAAGAAACTATAACTATGGCTACACCTTC. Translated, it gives CASSLKRNYNYGYTF.

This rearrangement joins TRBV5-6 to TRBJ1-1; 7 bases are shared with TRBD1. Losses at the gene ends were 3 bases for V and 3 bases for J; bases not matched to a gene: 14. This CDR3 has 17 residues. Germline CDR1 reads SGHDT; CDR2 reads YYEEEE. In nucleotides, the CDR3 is TGTGCCAGCAGCTCAGAAACGGGCCCCAGGGGGGACACTGAAGCTTTCTTT. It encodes CASSSETGPRGDTEAFF.

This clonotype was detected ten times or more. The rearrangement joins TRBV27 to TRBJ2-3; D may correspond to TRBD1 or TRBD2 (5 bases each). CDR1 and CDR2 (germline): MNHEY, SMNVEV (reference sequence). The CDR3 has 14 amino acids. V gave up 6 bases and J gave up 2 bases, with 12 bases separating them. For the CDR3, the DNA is TGTGCCAGCAGACCGGGACGGAACACAGATACGCAGTATTTT. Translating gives CASRPGRNTDTQYF.

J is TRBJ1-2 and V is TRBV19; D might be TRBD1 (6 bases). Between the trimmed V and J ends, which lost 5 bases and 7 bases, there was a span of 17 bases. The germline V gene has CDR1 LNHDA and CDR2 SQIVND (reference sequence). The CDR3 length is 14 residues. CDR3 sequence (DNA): TGTGCCAGTAGTTTAACAGGGAGGTTGAGTGGCTACACCTTC. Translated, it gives CASSLTGRLSGYTF.

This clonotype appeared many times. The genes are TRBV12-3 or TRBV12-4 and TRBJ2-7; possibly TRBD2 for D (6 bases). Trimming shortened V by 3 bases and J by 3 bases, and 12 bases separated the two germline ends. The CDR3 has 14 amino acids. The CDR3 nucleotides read TGTGCCAGCAGTTTCGGCGTGGGAGGCTACGAGCAGTACTTC. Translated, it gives CASSFGVGGYEQYF.

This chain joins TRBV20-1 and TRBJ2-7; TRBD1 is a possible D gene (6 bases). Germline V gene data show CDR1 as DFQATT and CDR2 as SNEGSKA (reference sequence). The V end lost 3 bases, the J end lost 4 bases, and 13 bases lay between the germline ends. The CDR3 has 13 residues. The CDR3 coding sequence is TGCAGTGCTAGTGGTAGGGGGAGATACGAGCAGTACTTC. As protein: CSASGRGRYEQYF.

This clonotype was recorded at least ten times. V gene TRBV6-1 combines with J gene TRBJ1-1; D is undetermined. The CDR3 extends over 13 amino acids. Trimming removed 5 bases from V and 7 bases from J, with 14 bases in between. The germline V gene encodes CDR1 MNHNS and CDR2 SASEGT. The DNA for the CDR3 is TGTGCCAGCAGTTTCGGCGCGGGCGATGAAGCTTTCTTT. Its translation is CASSFGAGDEAFF.

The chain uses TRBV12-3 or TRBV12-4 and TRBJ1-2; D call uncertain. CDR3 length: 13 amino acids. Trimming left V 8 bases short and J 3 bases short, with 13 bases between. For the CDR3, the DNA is TGTGCCAGCGCCCGCGGCACTGACTATGGCTACACCTTC. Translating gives CASARGTDYGYTF.

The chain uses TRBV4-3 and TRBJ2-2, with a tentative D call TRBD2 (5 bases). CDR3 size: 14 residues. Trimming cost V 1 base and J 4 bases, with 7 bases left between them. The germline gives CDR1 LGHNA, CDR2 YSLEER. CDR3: CASSQGGATGELFF. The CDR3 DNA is TGCGCCAGCAGCCAAGGGGGAGCCACCGGGGAGCTGTTTTTT.

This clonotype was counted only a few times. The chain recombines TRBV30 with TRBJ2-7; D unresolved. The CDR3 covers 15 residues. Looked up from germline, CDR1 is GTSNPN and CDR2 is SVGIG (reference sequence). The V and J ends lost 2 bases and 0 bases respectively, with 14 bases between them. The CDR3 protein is CAWSIGWANSYEQYF. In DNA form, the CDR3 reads TGTGCCTGGAGTATCGGGTGGGCCAACTCCTACGAGCAGTACTTC.

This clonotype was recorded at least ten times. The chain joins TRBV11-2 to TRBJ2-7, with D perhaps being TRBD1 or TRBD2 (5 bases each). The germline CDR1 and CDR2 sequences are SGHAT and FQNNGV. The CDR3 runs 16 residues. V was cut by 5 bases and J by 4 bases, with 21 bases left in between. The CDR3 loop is CASSHPRDGLNYEQYF. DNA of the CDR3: TGTGCCAGCAGCCACCCCCGGGACGGACTCAATTACGAGCAGTACTTC.

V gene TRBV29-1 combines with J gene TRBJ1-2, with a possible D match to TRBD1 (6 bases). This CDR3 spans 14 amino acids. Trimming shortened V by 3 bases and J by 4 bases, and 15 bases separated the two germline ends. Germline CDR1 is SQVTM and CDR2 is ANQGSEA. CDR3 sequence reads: CSVEVSGGAYGYTF. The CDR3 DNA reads TGCAGCGTTGAGGTATCCGGGGGCGCCTATGGCTACACCTTC.

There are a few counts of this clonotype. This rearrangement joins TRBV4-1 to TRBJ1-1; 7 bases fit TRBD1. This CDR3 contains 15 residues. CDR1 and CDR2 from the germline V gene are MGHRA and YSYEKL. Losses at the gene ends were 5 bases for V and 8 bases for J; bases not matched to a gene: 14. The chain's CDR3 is CASSATGTDKREAFF. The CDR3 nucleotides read TGCGCCAGCAGCGCAACCGGGACAGACAAAAGAGAAGCTTTCTTT.

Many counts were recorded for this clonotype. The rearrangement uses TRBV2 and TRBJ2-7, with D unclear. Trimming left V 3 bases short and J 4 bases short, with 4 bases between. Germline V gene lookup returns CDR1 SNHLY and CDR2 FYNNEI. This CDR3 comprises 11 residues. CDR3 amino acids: CASSDFYEQYF. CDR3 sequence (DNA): TGTGCCAGCAGTGATTTTTACGAGCAGTACTTC.

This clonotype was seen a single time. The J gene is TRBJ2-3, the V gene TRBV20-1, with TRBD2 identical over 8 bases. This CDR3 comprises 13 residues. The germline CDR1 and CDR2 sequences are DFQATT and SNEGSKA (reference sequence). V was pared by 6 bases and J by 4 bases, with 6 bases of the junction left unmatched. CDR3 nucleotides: TGCAGTGCCGCGGGACTAGTATCAGATACGCAGTATTTT. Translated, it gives CSAAGLVSDTQYF.

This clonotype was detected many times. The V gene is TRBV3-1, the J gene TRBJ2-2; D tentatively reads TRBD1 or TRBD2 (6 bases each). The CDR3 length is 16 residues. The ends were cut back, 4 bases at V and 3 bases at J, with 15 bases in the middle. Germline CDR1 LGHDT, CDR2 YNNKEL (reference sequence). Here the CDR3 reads CASSLKGGLYTGELFF. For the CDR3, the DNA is TGTGCCAGCAGCCTCAAGGGGGGTCTCTACACCGGGGAGCTGTTTTTT.

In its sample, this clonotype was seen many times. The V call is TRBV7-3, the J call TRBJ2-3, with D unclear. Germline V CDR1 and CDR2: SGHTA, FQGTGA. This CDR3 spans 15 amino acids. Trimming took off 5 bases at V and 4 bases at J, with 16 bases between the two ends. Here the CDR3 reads CASSPGPEDADTQYF. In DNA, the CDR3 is TGTGCCAGCAGCCCCGGGCCCGAGGATGCAGATACGCAGTATTTT.

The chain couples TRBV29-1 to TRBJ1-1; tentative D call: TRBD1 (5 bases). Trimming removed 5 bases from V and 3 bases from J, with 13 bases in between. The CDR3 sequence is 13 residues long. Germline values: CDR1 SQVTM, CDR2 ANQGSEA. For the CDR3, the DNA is TGCAGCGTTACCGGGGGTCAGGACACTGAAGCTTTCTTT. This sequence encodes CSVTGGQDTEAFF.

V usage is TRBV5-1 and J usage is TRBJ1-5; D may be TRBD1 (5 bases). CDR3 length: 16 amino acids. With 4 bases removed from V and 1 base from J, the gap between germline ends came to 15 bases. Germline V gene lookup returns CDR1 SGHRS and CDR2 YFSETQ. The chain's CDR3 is CASSPEGTLSNQPQHF. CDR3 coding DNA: TGCGCCAGCAGCCCGGAGGGGACTCTCAGCAATCAGCCCCAGCATTTT.

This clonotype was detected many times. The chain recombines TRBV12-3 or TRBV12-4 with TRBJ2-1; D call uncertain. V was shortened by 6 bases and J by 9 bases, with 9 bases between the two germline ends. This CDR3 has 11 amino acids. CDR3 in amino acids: CASSVHPEQFF. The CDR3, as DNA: TGTGCCAGCAGCGTGCATCCTGAGCAGTTCTTC.